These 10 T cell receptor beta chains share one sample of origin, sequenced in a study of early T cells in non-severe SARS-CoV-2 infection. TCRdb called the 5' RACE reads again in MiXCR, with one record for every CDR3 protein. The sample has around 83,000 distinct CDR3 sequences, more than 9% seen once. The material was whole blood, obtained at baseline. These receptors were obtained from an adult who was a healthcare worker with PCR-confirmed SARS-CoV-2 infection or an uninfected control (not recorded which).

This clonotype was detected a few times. The CDR3 sequence is CASSQGTSYEKLFF. CDR3 nucleotide sequence: TGTGCCAGCAGCCAAGGGACAAGCTACGAAAAACTGTTTTTT. The V and J genes are TRBV7-9 and TRBJ1-4; maybe TRBD1 (6 bases). V lost 5 bases to trimming and J lost 8 bases, with 15 bases between them. This CDR3 spans 14 amino acids. Germline CDR1 and CDR2: SEHNR and FQNEAQ (reference sequence).

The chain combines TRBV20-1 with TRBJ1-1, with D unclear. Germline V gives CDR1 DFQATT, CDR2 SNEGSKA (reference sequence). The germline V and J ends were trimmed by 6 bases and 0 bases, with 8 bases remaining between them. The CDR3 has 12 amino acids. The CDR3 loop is CSALRMNTEAFF. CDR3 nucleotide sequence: TGCAGTGCCTTGCGGATGAACACTGAAGCTTTCTTT.

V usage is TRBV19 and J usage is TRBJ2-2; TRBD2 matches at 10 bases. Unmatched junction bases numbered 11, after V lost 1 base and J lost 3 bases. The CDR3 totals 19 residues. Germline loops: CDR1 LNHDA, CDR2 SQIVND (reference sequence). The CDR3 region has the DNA TGTGCCAGTAGTATAGGTGGATTCCTAGCGGGAGTGGACACCGGGGAGCTGTTTTTT. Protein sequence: CASSIGGFLAGVDTGELFF.

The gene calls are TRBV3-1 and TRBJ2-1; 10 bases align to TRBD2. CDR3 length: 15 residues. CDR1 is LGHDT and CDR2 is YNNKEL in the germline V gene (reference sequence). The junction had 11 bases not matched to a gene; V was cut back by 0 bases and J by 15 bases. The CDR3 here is CASSQDLGLAGDRFF. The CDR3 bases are TGTGCCAGCAGCCAAGATTTAGGCCTAGCGGGAGATCGGTTCTTC.

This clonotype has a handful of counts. The CDR3 reads CASSPGSAKPYNEQFF. CDR3 nucleotide sequence: TGCGCCAGCAGCCCGGGTAGCGCAAAGCCCTACAATGAGCAGTTCTTC. The V gene is TRBV5-1, the J gene TRBJ2-1; weak D call: TRBD2 (5 bases). The V and J ends lost 4 bases and 2 bases respectively, with 16 bases between them. Germline CDR1 reads SGHRS; CDR2 reads YFSETQ. This CDR3 has 16 residues.

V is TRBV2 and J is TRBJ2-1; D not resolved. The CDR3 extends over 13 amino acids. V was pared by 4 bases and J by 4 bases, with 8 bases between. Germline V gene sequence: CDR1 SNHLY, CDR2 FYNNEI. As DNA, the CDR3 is TGTGCCAGCAGTGTCACTGGTTACAATGAGCAGTTCTTC. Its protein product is CASSVTGYNEQFF.

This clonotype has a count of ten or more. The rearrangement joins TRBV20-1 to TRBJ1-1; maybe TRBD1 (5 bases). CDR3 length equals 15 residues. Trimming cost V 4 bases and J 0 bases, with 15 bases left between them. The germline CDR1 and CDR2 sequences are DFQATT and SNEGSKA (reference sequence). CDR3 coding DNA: TGCAGTGCTAATGGGCCGGGGGGGATGAACACTGAAGCTTTCTTT. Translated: CSANGPGGMNTEAFF.

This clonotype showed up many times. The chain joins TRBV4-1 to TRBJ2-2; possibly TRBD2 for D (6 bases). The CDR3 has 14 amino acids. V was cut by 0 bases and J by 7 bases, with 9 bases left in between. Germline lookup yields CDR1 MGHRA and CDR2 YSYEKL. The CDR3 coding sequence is TGCGCCAGCAGCCAAGATCACGGGGGCGGGGAGCTGTTTTTT. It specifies CASSQDHGGGELFF.

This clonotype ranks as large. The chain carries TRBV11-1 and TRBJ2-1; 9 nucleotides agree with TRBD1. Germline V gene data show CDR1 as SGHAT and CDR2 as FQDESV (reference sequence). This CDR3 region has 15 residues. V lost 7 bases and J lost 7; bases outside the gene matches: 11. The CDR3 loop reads CASTEDRGGLNEQFF. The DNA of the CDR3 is TGTGCCAGCACCGAAGACAGGGGGGGTTTGAATGAGCAGTTCTTC.

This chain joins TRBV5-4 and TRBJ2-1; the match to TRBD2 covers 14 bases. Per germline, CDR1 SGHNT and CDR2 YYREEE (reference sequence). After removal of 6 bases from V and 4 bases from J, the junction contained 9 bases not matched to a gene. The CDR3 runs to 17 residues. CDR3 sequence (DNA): TGTGCCAGCAACCCGGGACTAGCGGGAGCGTGGTACAATGAGCAGTTCTTC. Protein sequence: CASNPGLAGAWYNEQFF. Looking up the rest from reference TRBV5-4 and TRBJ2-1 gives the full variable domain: ETGVTQSPTHLIKTRGQQVTLRCSSQSGHNTVSWYQQALGQGPQFIFQYYREEENGRGNFPPRFSGLQFPNYSSELNVNALELDDSALYLCASNPGLAGAWYNEQFFGPGTRLTVL.